Reported below is one T cell receptor beta chain. This specimen belongs to a study of control samples from healthy donors and cancer patients. Trimming took 4 bases from V and 0 from J, leaving 13 bases between them. This CDR3 is built from 16 residues. CDR1 is SGHTA and CDR2 is FQGTGA in the germline V gene. TCRdb's copy holds only in-frame clones and misses some; the assay was immunoSEQ multiplex PCR. The table lists some 120,000 clones, around 87% of them singletons. This TCR was recovered from a woman aged 45-60 years with colorectal cancer. This chain joins TRBV7-3 and TRBJ2-1; D is perhaps TRBD1 or TRBD2 (5 bases each). The sequencing input was PBMCs. CDR3 in amino acids: CASSSPGTGSYNEQFF. The CDR3 nucleotides are TGTGCCAGCAGCTCCCCCGGGACGGGCTCCTACAATGAGCAGTTCTTC.